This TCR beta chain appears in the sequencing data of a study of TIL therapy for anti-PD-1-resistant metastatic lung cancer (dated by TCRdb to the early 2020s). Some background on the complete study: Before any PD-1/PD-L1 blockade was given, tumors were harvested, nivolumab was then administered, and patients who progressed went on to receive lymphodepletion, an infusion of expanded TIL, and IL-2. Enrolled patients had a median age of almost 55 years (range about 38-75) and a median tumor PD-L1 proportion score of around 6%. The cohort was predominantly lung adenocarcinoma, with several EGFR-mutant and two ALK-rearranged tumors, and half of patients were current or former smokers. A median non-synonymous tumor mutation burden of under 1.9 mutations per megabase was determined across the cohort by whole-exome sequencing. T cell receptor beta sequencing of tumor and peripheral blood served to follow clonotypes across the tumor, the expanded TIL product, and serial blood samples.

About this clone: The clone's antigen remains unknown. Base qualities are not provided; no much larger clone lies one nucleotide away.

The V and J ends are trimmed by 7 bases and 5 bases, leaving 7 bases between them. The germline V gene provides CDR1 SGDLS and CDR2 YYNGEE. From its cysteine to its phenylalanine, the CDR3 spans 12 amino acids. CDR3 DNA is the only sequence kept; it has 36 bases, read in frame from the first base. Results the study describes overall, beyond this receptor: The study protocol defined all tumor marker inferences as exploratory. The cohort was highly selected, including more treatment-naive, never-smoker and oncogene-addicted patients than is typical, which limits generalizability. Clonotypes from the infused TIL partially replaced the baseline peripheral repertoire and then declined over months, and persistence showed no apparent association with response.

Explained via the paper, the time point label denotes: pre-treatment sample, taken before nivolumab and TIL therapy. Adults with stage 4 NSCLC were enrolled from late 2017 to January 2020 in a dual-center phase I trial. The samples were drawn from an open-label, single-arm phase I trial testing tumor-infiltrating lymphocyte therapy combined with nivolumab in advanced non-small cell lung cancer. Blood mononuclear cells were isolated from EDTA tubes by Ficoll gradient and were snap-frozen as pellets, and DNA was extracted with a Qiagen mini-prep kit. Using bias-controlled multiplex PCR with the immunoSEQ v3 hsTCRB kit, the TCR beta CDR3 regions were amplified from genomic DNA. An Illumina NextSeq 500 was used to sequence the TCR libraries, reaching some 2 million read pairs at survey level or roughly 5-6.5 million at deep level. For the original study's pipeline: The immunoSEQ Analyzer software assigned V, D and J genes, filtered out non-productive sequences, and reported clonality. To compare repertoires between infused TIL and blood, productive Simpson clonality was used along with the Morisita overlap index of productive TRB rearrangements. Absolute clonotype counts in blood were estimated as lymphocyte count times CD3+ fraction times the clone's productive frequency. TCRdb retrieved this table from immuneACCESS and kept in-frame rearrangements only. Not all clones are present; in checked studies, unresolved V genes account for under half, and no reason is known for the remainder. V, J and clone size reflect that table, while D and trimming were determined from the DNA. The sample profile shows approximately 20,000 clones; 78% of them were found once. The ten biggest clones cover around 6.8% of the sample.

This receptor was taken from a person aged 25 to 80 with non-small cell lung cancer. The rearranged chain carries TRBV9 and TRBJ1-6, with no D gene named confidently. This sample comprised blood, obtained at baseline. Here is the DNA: TGTGCCAGCTCTGAGGATAATTCACCCCTCCACTTT. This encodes CASSEDNSPLHF.